The TCR beta chain described here comes from a study of T cell responses to AZD1222 COVID-19 vaccine. CDR1 and CDR2 from the germline V gene are SNHLY and FYNNEI. Losses at the gene ends were 10 bases for V and 8 bases for J; bases not matched to a gene: 7. CDR3 length: 11 amino acids. Some clones are missing from TCRdb's copy, which holds only in-frame ones; the method was immunoSEQ multiplex PCR. The sample shows about 160,000 clones, about 90% of them seen only once. Findings and caveats of the study: Spike-specific TCR breadth rose after two AZD1222 doses, and depth rose as well.

This clone showed up just once. Its antigen remains unidentified. This TCR derives from an adult who received the AZD1222 COVID-19 vaccine. Sequencing was performed on peripheral blood, taken 28 days after the second AZD1222 dose. The gene calls are TRBV2 and TRBJ1-1, with TRBD1 matching over 7 bases. CDR3 amino acids: CATGQVDEAFF. The CDR3 DNA sequence: TGTGCCACCGGACAGGTCGACGAAGCTTTCTTT.